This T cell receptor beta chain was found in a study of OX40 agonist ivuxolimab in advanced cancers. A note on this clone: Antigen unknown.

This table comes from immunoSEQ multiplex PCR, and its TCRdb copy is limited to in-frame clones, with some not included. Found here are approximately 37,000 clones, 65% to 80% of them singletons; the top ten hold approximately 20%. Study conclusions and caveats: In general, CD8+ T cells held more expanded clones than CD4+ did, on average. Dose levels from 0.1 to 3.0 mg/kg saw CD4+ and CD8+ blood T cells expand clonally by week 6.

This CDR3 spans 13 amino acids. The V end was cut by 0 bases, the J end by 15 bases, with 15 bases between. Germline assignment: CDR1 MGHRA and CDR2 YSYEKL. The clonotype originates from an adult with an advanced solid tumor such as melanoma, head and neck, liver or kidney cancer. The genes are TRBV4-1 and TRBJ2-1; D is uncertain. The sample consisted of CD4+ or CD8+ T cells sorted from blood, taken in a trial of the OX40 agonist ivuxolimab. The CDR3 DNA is TGCGCCAGCAGCCAAGATCGGACCGTCAGTCCGTTCTTC. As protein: CASSQDRTVSPFF.